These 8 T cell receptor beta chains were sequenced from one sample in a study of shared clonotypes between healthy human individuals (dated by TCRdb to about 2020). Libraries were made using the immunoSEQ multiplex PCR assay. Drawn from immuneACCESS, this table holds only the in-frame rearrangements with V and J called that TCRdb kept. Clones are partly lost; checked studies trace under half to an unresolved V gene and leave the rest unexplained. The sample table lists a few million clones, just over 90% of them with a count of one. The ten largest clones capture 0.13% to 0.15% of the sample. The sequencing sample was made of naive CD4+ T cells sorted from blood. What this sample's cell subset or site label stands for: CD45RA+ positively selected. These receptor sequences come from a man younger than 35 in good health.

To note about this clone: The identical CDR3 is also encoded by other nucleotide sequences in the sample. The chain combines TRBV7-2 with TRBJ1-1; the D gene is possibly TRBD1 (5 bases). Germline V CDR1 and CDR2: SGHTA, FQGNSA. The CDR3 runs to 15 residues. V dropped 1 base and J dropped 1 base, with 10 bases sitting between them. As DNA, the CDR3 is TGTGCCAGCAGCTTAGTAGGAGGGGCGAACACTGAAGCTTTCTTT. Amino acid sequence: CASSLVGGANTEAFF.

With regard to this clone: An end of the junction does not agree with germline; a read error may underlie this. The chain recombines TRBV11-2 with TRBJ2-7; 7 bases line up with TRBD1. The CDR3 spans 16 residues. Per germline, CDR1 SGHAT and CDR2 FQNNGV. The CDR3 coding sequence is TGTGCCAGCAGCTTAGATCAGACAGGGCTCCGCTACGGGCAGTACTTC. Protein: CASSLDQTGLRYGQYF.

The CDR3 nucleotides read TGTGCCAGCAGTGCTACCGGGATCACAGATACGCAGTATTTT. Residues: CASSATGITDTQYF. J is TRBJ2-3 and V is TRBV2; possible D gene TRBD2, 5 bases. Germline loops: CDR1 SNHLY, CDR2 FYNNEI. The length of the CDR3 is 14 residues. The V gene lost 4 bases and the J gene lost 2 bases, with 10 bases spanning the gap. Full variable domain (rest looked up from reference TRBV2 and TRBJ2-3): EPEVTQTPSHQVTQMGQEVILRCVPISNHLYFYWYRQILGQKVEFLVSFYNNEISEKSEIFDDQFSVERPDGSNFTLKIRSTKLEDSAMYFCASSATGITDTQYFGPGTRLTVL.

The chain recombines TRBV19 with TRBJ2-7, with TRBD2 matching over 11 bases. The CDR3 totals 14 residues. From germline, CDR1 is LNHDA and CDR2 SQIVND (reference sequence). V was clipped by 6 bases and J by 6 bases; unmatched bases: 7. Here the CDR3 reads CASSVTSGSGEQYF. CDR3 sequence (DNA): TGTGCCAGTAGCGTCACTAGCGGGAGTGGCGAGCAGTACTTC.

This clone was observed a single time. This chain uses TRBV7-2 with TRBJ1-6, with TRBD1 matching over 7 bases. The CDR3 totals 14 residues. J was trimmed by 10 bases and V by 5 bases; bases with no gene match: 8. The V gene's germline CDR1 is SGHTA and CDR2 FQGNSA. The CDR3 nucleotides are TGTGCCAGCAGCCGGGACAGAGGGATCTCACCCCTCCACTTT. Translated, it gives CASSRDRGISPLHF. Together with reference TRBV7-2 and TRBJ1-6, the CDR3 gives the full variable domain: GAGVSQSPSNKVTEKGKDVELRCDPISGHTALYWYRQSLGQGLEFLIYFQGNSAPDKSGLPSDRFSAERTGGSVSTLTIQRTQQEDSAVYLCASSRDRGISPLHFGNGTRLTVT.

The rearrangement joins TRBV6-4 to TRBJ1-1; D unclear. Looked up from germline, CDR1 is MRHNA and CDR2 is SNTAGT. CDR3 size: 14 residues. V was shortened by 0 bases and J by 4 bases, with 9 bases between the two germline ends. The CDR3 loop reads CASSDSSKGTEAFF. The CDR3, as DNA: TGTGCCAGCAGTGACTCGTCCAAGGGCACTGAAGCTTTCTTT.

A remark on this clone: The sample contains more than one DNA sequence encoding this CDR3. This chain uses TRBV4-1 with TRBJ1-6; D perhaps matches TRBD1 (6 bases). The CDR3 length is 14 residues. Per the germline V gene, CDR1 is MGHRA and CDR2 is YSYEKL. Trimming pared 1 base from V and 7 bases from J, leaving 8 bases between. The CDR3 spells CASSQGQGNSPLHF. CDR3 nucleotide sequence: TGCGCCAGCAGCCAAGGGCAGGGGAATTCACCCCTCCACTTT.

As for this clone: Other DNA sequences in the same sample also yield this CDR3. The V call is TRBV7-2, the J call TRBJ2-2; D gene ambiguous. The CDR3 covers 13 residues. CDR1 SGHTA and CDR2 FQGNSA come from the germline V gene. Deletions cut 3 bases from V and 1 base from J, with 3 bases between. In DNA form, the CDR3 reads TGTGCCAGCAGCTTTCTGAACACCGGGGAGCTGTTTTTT. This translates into CASSFLNTGELFF.